The entry below gives a single T cell receptor (beta chain) sequence along with its context. Between the trimmed V and J ends, which lost 0 bases and 0 bases, there was a span of 9 bases. The CDR3 is made up of 16 amino acids. CDR1 is LNHNV and CDR2 is YYDKDF in the germline V gene (reference sequence). These data belong to a study of cytomegalovirus exposure and HLA in healthy donors. Use of 60 Vbeta and 13 Jbeta primers characterized the PCR. Profiling relied on immunoSEQ multiplex PCR, and the TCRdb table lists in-frame clones only, not all of them. The sample lists more than 150,000 clones; around 80% were seen once.

The chain combines TRBV15 with TRBJ1-5, with no clear D. The TCR originated in a man aged 18 to 29 in good health and CMV-seronegative. The material sequenced was PBMCs. The CDR3 sequence is CATSREADYSNQPQHF. DNA of the CDR3: TGTGCCACCAGCAGAGAGGCGGACTATAGCAATCAGCCCCAGCATTTT.